These T cell receptor beta chains were read from a single sample in a study of T cell repertoires and HLA-DP antigens. Data came from immunoSEQ multiplex PCR; TCRdb stores just in-frame clones and leaves some out. This sample has about 73,000 clones, with about four fifths found just once. Their cognate antigens are unknown. Specimen: CD4+ T cells from PBMCs. The receptors originated from a man in his sixties in good health and CMV-seronegative. Each CDR3 is given with its conserved first and last residue. The D gene is left open where the match is weak. The size field is filled for only some rows; it gives once, few, many or a size class.

d_gene: NA; abundance: NA; j_gene: TRBJ1-4; len: 14; v_gene: TRBV7-2; CDR3aa: CASSSGVINEKLFF
d_gene: TRBD1; abundance: once; j_gene: TRBJ2-3; len: 16; v_gene: TRBV5-1; CDR3aa: CASSLEPPTGGDTQYF
d_gene: TRBD2; abundance: NA; j_gene: TRBJ2-7; len: 17; v_gene: TRBV9; CDR3aa: CASSPGLAGVGAYEQYF
d_gene: NA; abundance: once; j_gene: TRBJ1-1; len: 13; v_gene: TRBV5-6; CDR3aa: CASSFTVNTEAFF
d_gene: NA; abundance: once; j_gene: TRBJ2-1; len: 16; v_gene: TRBV18; CDR3aa: CASSPTSDLSYNEQFF
d_gene: NA; abundance: NA; j_gene: TRBJ2-1; len: 16; v_gene: TRBV6-6; CDR3aa: CASSPRGVSSYNEQFF
d_gene: TRBD2; abundance: NA; j_gene: TRBJ2-1; len: 18; v_gene: TRBV9; CDR3aa: CASSVVGGWASGHNEQFF
d_gene: TRBD2; abundance: few; j_gene: TRBJ2-2; len: 19; v_gene: TRBV10-3; CDR3aa: CAISGSETSGSRNTGELFF
d_gene: NA; abundance: NA; j_gene: TRBJ2-1; len: 18; v_gene: TRBV4-1; CDR3aa: CASSLRTVQAGVTNEQFF
d_gene: NA; abundance: NA; j_gene: TRBJ2-2; len: 12; v_gene: TRBV30; CDR3aa: CAWSLQGLGLFF
d_gene: TRBD1; abundance: NA; j_gene: TRBJ2-1; len: 15; v_gene: TRBV11-2; CDR3aa: CASSFPGGPYNEQFF
d_gene: NA; abundance: NA; j_gene: TRBJ1-5; len: 13; v_gene: TRBV6-1; CDR3aa: CASLTNGNQPQHF
d_gene: NA; abundance: NA; j_gene: TRBJ1-5; len: 15; v_gene: TRBV19; CDR3aa: CASTRADISNQPQHF
d_gene: NA; abundance: NA; j_gene: TRBJ1-1; len: 15; v_gene: TRBV5-8; CDR3aa: CASSLQGTPNTEAFF
d_gene: TRBD1; abundance: NA; j_gene: TRBJ2-7; len: 18; v_gene: TRBV11-2; CDR3aa: CASSLGPGQTRRLHEQYF
d_gene: TRBD2; abundance: once; j_gene: TRBJ2-1; len: 18; v_gene: TRBV4-3; CDR3aa: CASGQGILAGGRYNEQFF
d_gene: NA; abundance: NA; j_gene: TRBJ2-1; len: 15; v_gene: TRBV9; CDR3aa: CASSVAQGYSNEQFF
d_gene: NA; abundance: NA; j_gene: TRBJ1-6; len: 12; v_gene: TRBV2; CDR3aa: CASSEEYSPLHF
d_gene: NA; abundance: NA; j_gene: TRBJ1-4; len: 12; v_gene: TRBV14; CDR3aa: CASSSTNEKLFF
d_gene: TRBD2; abundance: NA; j_gene: TRBJ2-3; len: 16; v_gene: TRBV4-2; CDR3aa: CASSQRLSGGTDTQYF
d_gene: NA; abundance: NA; j_gene: TRBJ2-3; len: 14; v_gene: TRBV7-3; CDR3aa: CASSLGLATDTQYF
d_gene: NA; abundance: NA; j_gene: TRBJ2-7; len: 16; v_gene: TRBV6-1; CDR3aa: CASSEALGRSSYEQYF
d_gene: NA; abundance: NA; j_gene: TRBJ1-2; len: 13; v_gene: TRBV7-8; CDR3aa: CASSSRDKTGYTF
d_gene: TRBD2; abundance: NA; j_gene: TRBJ2-3; len: 17; v_gene: TRBV27; CDR3aa: CASSRPGLAGGGDTQYF
d_gene: NA; abundance: NA; j_gene: TRBJ2-5; len: 13; v_gene: TRBV5-6; CDR3aa: CASSRTFQETQYF
d_gene: TRBD1; abundance: NA; j_gene: TRBJ2-7; len: 16; v_gene: TRBV19; CDR3aa: CASSIGGQGITYEQYF
d_gene: TRBD2; abundance: few; j_gene: TRBJ2-4; len: 15; v_gene: TRBV9; CDR3aa: CASSVGNSGENIQYF
d_gene: NA; abundance: NA; j_gene: TRBJ1-2; len: 15; v_gene: TRBV15; CDR3aa: CATAPPGNDIYGYTF
d_gene: NA; abundance: NA; j_gene: TRBJ2-3; len: 14; v_gene: TRBV19; CDR3aa: CASSTSPTGNTQYF
d_gene: TRBD1; abundance: few; j_gene: TRBJ2-6; len: 17; v_gene: TRBV10-3; CDR3aa: CAISEETGGGGANVLTF
d_gene: NA; abundance: NA; j_gene: TRBJ1-1; len: 12; v_gene: TRBV2; CDR3aa: CASSERSTGAFF
d_gene: NA; abundance: NA; j_gene: TRBJ1-5; len: 13; v_gene: TRBV15; CDR3aa: CATSRTPEEPQHF
d_gene: NA; abundance: NA; j_gene: TRBJ2-1; len: 14; v_gene: TRBV9; CDR3aa: CASSVVASWDEQFF
d_gene: NA; abundance: NA; j_gene: TRBJ2-3; len: 16; v_gene: TRBV28; CDR3aa: CASSTRLVGGADTQYF
d_gene: NA; abundance: NA; j_gene: TRBJ2-5; len: 15; v_gene: TRBV6-5; CDR3aa: CASSSDKMGQETQYF
d_gene: NA; abundance: NA; j_gene: TRBJ1-6; len: 14; v_gene: TRBV15; CDR3aa: CATSRDPGVSPLHF
d_gene: NA; abundance: NA; j_gene: TRBJ1-6; len: 15; v_gene: TRBV4-1; CDR3aa: CASSQVRGGGPPLHF
d_gene: NA; abundance: NA; j_gene: TRBJ2-5; len: 11; v_gene: TRBV19; CDR3aa: CASSIYETQYF
d_gene: NA; abundance: NA; j_gene: TRBJ1-4; len: 14; v_gene: TRBV28; CDR3aa: CASSAVGTNEKLFF
d_gene: TRBD1; abundance: NA; j_gene: TRBJ2-7; len: 15; v_gene: TRBV4-1; CDR3aa: CASSQYGTGSYEQYF
d_gene: TRBD1; abundance: NA; j_gene: TRBJ1-1; len: 14; v_gene: TRBV7-2; CDR3aa: CASSSGGGRTEAFF
d_gene: TRBD1; abundance: NA; j_gene: TRBJ1-1; len: 16; v_gene: TRBV7-8; CDR3aa: CASSSRLEGADTEAFF